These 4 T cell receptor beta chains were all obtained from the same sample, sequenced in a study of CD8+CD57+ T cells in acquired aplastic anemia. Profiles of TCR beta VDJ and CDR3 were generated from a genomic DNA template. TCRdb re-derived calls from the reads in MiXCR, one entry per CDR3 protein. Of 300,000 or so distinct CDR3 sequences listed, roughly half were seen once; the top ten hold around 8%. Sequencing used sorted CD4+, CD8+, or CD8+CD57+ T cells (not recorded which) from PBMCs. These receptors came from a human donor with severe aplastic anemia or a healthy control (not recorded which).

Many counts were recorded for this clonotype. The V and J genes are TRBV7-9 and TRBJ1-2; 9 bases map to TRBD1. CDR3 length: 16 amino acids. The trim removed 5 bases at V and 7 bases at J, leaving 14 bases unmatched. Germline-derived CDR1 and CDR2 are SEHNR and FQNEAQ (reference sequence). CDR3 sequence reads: CASSPRDRGSWLGYTF. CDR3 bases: TGTGCCAGCAGCCCCCGTGACAGGGGGTCGTGGCTTGGCTACACCTTC. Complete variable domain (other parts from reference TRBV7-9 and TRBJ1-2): DTGVSQNPRHKITKRGQNVTFRCDPISEHNRLYWYRQTLGQGPEFLTYFQNEAQLEKSRLLSDRFSAERPKGSFSTLEIQRTEQGDSAMYLCASSPRDRGSWLGYTFGSGTRLTVV.

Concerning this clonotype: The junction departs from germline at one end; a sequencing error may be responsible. The CDR3 protein is CASSQSDTQYF. As DNA, the CDR3 is TGTGCTAGCAGCCAATCAGATACGCAGTATTTT. The chain recombines TRBV3-1 with TRBJ2-3; D is undetermined. Germline CDR1 reads LGHDT; CDR2 reads YNNKEL (reference sequence). The CDR3 runs 11 residues.

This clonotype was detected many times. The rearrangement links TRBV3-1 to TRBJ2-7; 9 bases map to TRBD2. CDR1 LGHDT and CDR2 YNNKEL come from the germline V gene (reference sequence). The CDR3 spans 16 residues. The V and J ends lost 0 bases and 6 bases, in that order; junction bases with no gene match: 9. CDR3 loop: CASSQDSGTSSPEQYF. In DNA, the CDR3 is TGTGCCAGCAGCCAAGATAGTGGGACTAGCAGCCCCGAGCAGTACTTC.

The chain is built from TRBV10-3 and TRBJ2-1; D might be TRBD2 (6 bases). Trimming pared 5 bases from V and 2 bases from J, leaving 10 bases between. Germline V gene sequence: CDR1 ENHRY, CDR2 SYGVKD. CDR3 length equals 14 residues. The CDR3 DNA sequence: TGTGCCATCAGTAAAGGAGGGGCCTACAATGAGCAGTTCTTC. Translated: CAISKGGAYNEQFF.